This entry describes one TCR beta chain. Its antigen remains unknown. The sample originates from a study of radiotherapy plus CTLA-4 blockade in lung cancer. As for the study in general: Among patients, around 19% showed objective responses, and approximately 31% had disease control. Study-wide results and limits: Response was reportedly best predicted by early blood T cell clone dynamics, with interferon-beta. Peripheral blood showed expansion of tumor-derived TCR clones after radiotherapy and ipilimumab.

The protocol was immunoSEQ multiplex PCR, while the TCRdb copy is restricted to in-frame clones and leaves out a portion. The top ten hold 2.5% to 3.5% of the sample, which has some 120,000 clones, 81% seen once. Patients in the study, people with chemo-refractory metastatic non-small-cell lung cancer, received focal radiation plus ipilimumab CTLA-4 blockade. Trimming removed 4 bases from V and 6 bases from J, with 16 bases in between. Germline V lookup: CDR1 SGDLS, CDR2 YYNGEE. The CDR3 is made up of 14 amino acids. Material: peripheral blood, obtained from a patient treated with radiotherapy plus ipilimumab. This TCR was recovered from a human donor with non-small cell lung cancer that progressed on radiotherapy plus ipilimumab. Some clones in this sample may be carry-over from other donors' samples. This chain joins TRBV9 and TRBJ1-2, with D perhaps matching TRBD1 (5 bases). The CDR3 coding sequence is TGTGCCAGCAGCCCACCAGGGATCCCTCATGGCTACACCTTC. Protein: CASSPPGIPHGYTF.